The rows below give T cell receptor beta chains drawn from one sample of a study of blood T cell repertoires in COVID-19. Using immunoSEQ multiplex PCR, the repertoire was profiled, and TCRdb retains in-frame clones only, with some absent. The data show under 250,000 clones, under 90% seen once. Sequenced sample: PBMCs or T cells enriched from blood (not recorded which). These receptors all stem from a woman aged 40 to 50 who had been exposed to COVID-19. Each CDR3 is given with its conserved first and last residue. A D gene is named only where the DNA matches it firmly. Size tells how often a clone was seen (once, few, many) or the class of an expanded clone, and some rows leave it out.

-,TRBV7-2,TRBD1,TRBJ1-2,TGTGCCAGCAGCCCGACAGGGGTGAGTGGCTACACCTTC,CASSPTGVSGYTF
-,TRBV7-3,TRBD2,TRBJ2-3,TGTGCCAGCAGCTTAGTACCCCGCCTCCAGACTAGCGGGGAACTGAGCACAGATACGCAGTATTTT,CASSLVPRLQTSGELSTDTQYF
-,TRBV19,-,TRBJ1-2,TGTGCCAGTAGTATAGGTTTAGTCTATGGCTACACCTTC,CASSIGLVYGYTF
-,TRBV9,-,TRBJ1-3,TGTGCCAGCAGCTTCCGAACAGGAAACACCATATATTTT,CASSFRTGNTIYF
once,TRBV6-5,-,TRBJ1-1,TGTGCCAGCAGGCGGGGGAACACTGAAGCTTTCTTT,CASRRGNTEAFF
once,TRBV19,TRBD1,TRBJ1-1,TGTGCCAGTAGTAACGGACAGGGGCTTGAAGCTTTCTTT,CASSNGQGLEAFF
-,TRBV5-1,TRBD2,TRBJ2-2,TGCGCCAGCAGCTCCCCTAGCGGGGGGGACACCGGGGAGCTGTTTTTT,CASSSPSGGDTGELFF
-,TRBV5-5,TRBD1,TRBJ2-5,TGTGCCAGCAGCTTGGAAGGGACAGGGGCAGAGACCCAGTACTTC,CASSLEGTGAETQYF
-,TRBV5-1,-,TRBJ2-7,TGCGCCAGCAGCTTGTTCATCAGGGACGAGCAGTACTTC,CASSLFIRDEQYF
-,TRBV9,TRBD1,TRBJ1-6,TGTGCCAGCAGCCCCCTCGGGACAGAGGGTCCGGAAAATTCACCCCTCCACTTT,CASSPLGTEGPENSPLHF
-,TRBV13,TRBD1,TRBJ1-2,TGTGCCAGCAGCTTCGGGGATCGGACAGGGACGCAGGGCTACACCTTC,CASSFGDRTGTQGYTF
-,TRBV24-1,-,TRBJ2-2,TGTGCCACCAGTGTCCCAAGCGGTAACACCGGGGAGCTGTTTTTT,CATSVPSGNTGELFF
-,TRBV10-1,-,TRBJ1-1,TGCGCCAGCAGTGCCCGGGATAGGAGGAACACTGAAGCTTTCTTT,CASSARDRRNTEAFF
once,TRBV6-5,TRBD1,TRBJ1-5,TGTGCCAGCAGTCCGACAGGGTCCGGCGATCAGCCCCAGCATTTT,CASSPTGSGDQPQHF
-,TRBV13,TRBD1,TRBJ1-6,TGTGCCAGTGAAGGACAGGGCCTAAATTCACCCCTCCACTTT,CASEGQGLNSPLHF
-,TRBV18,-,TRBJ1-4,TGTGCCAGCTCACTATTTCAAACAGACTACTCAACTAATGAAAAACTGTTTTTT,CASSLFQTDYSTNEKLFF
-,TRBV5-4,-,TRBJ1-1,TGTGCCAGCAGCTCCCCCGACAGGAAAGCTTTCTTT,CASSSPDRKAFF
-,TRBV30,TRBD1,TRBJ1-3,TGTGCCTGGACAGGGGGAAACTCTGGAAACACCATATATTTT,CAWTGGNSGNTIYF
many,TRBV3-1/TRBV3-2,-,TRBJ2-5,TGTGCCAGCAGCCCCCAGGGTTTCGAAGAGACCCAGTACTTC,CASSPQGFEETQYF
-,TRBV19,-,TRBJ2-5,TGTGCCAGTAGTTCGGCAGGGGAGGAGACCCAGTACTTC,CASSSAGEETQYF
-,TRBV6-5,-,TRBJ1-5,TGTGCCAGCAGAAACGGGGGGGCAGGGCTTCAGCCCCAGCATTTT,CASRNGGAGLQPQHF
-,TRBV25-1,TRBD2,TRBJ2-5,TGTGCCAGCAGTGAATCGGCGGGGGGGATTGAGACCCAGTACTTC,CASSESAGGIETQYF
-,TRBV11-2,-,TRBJ1-4,TGTGCCAGCAGTGCCCGGGTCAGCGAAAAACTGTTTTTT,CASSARVSEKLFF
-,TRBV28,-,TRBJ2-7,TGTGCCAGCATGGGGGGTGGTTCTTTGTACGAGCAGTACTTC,CASMGGGSLYEQYF
once,TRBV15,TRBD1,TRBJ2-7,TGTGCCACCAGCAGAGATACGGCAGGGGGCCGGCTGGAGCAGTACTTC,CATSRDTAGGRLEQYF
-,TRBV7-3,TRBD1,TRBJ1-2,TGTGCCAGCAGCTCGGGACAGGGATCCTATGGCTACACCTTC,CASSSGQGSYGYTF
few,TRBV19,-,TRBJ1-1,TGTGCCAGTAGTATAAGACAGTACACTGAAGCTTTCTTT,CASSIRQYTEAFF
-,TRBV5-1,TRBD1,TRBJ1-2,TGCGCCAGCAGCTCCCGCCGGGACAGGGGGCGCGACTATGGCTACACCTTC,CASSSRRDRGRDYGYTF
once,TRBV6-5,-,TRBJ2-1,TGTGCCAGCAGTCCCGCTAGCGATGAGCAGTTCTTC,CASSPASDEQFF
-,TRBV19,-,TRBJ2-7,TGTGCCAGTAGTATCAGGACAGACCTCTCCTACGAGCAGTACTTC,CASSIRTDLSYEQYF
few,TRBV4-2,-,TRBJ2-6,TGTGCCAGCAGCCAAGACAACTCTGGGGCCAACGTCCTGACTTTC,CASSQDNSGANVLTF
few,TRBV2,TRBD1,TRBJ1-2,TGTGCCAGCAGTGAACCACGAATCAGACAGGGAGCTAACTATGGCTACACCTTC,CASSEPRIRQGANYGYTF